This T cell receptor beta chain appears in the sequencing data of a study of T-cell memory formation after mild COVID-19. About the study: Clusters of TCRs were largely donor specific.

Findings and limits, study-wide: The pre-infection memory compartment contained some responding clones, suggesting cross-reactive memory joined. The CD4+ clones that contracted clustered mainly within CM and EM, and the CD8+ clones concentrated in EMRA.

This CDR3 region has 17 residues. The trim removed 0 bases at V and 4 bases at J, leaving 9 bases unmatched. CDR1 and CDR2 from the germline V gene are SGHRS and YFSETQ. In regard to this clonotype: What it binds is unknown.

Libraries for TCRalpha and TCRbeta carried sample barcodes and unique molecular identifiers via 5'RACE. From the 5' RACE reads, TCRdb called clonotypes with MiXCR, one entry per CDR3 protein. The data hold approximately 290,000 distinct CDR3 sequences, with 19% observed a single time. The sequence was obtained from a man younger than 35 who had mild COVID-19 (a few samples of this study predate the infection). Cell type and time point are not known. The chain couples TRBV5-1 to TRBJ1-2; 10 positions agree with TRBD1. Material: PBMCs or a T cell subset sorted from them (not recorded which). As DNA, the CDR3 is TGCGCCAGCAGCTTGGCCAGGGGGACAGGGGATAGCTATGGCTACACCTTC. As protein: CASSLARGTGDSYGYTF.